Presented here are 27 T cell receptor beta chains from one specimen sequenced in a study of T cell repertoires in cytomegalovirus infection. TCRdb recomputed calls from the reads with MiXCR, one row per CDR3 protein. Of fewer than 250,000 distinct CDR3 sequences detected, approximately 24% appear once; the ten largest clones hold around a sixth. The sequenced sample was CD8+ T cells from PBMCs. The receptors here all came from a human donor in good health (CMV status not recorded). Some clones in this sample may be carry-over from other donors' samples.

The V and J genes are TRBV20-1 and TRBJ2-1; no firm D call. Trimming took 0 bases from V and 1 from J, leaving 7 bases between them. The CDR3 sequence is 14 residues long. CDR1 is DFQATT and CDR2 is SNEGSKA in the germline V gene (reference sequence). DNA of the CDR3: TGCAGTGCTAGAGACACAGTGTCCTACAATGAGCAGTTCTTC. It specifies CSARDTVSYNEQFF.

In this sample, this clonotype turned up many times. The gene calls are TRBV7-9 and TRBJ2-2; weak D call: TRBD2 (5 bases). Germline CDR1 and CDR2: SEHNR and FQNEAQ (reference sequence). Trimming left V 5 bases short and J 0 bases short, with 10 bases between. CDR3 length: 15 amino acids. The CDR3 DNA sequence: TGTGCCAGCAGCCCCTCCGGGGCGAACACCGGGGAGCTGTTTTTT. Translation: CASSPSGANTGELFF.

The chain uses TRBV19 and TRBJ2-1, with D perhaps matching TRBD2 (5 bases). The CDR3 contains 16 residues. Trimming stripped 5 bases from V and 1 base from J, with 15 bases between. Germline loops: CDR1 LNHDA, CDR2 SQIVND (reference sequence). The CDR3 protein is CASSLLASRSYNEQFF. The CDR3 DNA reads as TGTGCCAGTAGTCTCCTAGCTAGCCGGTCCTACAATGAGCAGTTCTTC.

This clonotype appeared many times. The rearrangement links TRBV20-1 to TRBJ1-1; D remains unclear. The CDR3 is made up of 14 amino acids. In germline, CDR1 is DFQATT, CDR2 SNEGSKA (reference sequence). Trimming cost V 0 bases and J 3 bases, with 11 bases left between them. The CDR3 sequence is CSARDFREDTEAFF. CDR3 coding DNA: TGCAGTGCTAGAGATTTTAGGGAGGACACTGAAGCTTTCTTT.

This clonotype appeared a few times. The V gene is TRBV28, the J gene TRBJ1-5; no reliable D call. The germline CDR1 and CDR2 sequences are MDHEN and SYDVKM. This CDR3 comprises 15 residues. Trimming shortened V by 2 bases and J by 0 bases, and 8 bases separated the two germline ends. As DNA, the CDR3 is TGTGCCAGCAGTTTAAGAGGTATTAGCAATCAGCCCCAGCATTTT. It yields the protein CASSLRGISNQPQHF.

The chain combines TRBV25-1 with TRBJ1-1; no clear D gene. From germline, CDR1 is MGHDK and CDR2 SYGVNS. CDR3 length: 13 residues. V was pared by 4 bases and J by 0 bases, with 6 bases between. This CDR3 reads CASSGSMNTEAFF. The DNA of the CDR3 is TGTGCCAGCAGTGGCAGCATGAACACTGAAGCTTTCTTT.

Ten or more counts support this clonotype. This chain joins TRBV7-6 and TRBJ1-1; D gene uncertain. This CDR3 region has 12 residues. Germline V gene data show CDR1 as SGHVS and CDR2 as FNYEAQ. With 4 bases removed from V and 7 bases from J, the gap between germline ends came to 10 bases. CDR3 bases: TGTGCCAGCAGCTCTATAGACCGTGAAGCTTTCTTT. It yields the protein CASSSIDREAFF.

J is TRBJ2-7 and V is TRBV19; 7 bases map to TRBD1. The CDR3 covers 14 residues. Germline CDR1 reads LNHDA; CDR2 reads SQIVND (reference sequence). V dropped 6 bases and J dropped 5; count of bases not matched to a gene: 10. For the CDR3, the DNA is TGTGCCAGTAGGATCAACGGACAGGAAAACGAGCAGTACTTC. Translation gives CASRINGQENEQYF.

The rearrangement uses TRBV7-8 and TRBJ1-2; D remains ambiguous. With 5 bases removed from V and 3 bases from J, the gap between germline ends came to 13 bases. The germline CDR1 and CDR2 sequences are SGHVS and FQNEAQ. CDR3 length equals 14 residues. The DNA for the CDR3 is TGTGCCAGCAGCCTAGGTGACGGTGACTATGGCTACACCTTC. This codes for CASSLGDGDYGYTF.

This clonotype has ten or more counts. The chain couples TRBV2 to TRBJ2-1, with 11 bases aligning to TRBD1. The CDR3 is 14 amino acids. The junction had 4 bases not matched to a gene; V was cut back by 8 bases and J by 4 bases. Germline CDR1 is SNHLY and CDR2 is FYNNEI. In DNA form, the CDR3 reads TGTGCCAGCGGGAGGGACAGGGGGTACAATGAGCAGTTCTTC. Protein product: CASGRDRGYNEQFF. Variable domain in full (rest from reference TRBV2 and TRBJ2-1): EPEVTQTPSHQVTQMGQEVILRCVPISNHLYFYWYRQILGQKVEFLVSFYNNEISEKSEIFDDQFSVERPDGSNFTLKIRSTKLEDSAMYFCASGRDRGYNEQFFGPGTRLTVL.

This clonotype was recorded many times. This rearrangement joins TRBV4-2 to TRBJ2-2; 8 bases are a match to TRBD2. The CDR3 sequence is 15 residues long. Germline CDR1 is LGHNA and CDR2 is YNFKEQ. With 5 bases clipped from V and 5 bases from J, the junction kept 7 bases outside the gene matches. CDR3 sequence reads: CASSSREEGTGELFF. In DNA, the CDR3 is TGTGCCAGCAGCTCGCGGGAGGAAGGAACCGGGGAGCTGTTTTTT.

This chain connects TRBV4-2 to TRBJ1-2; possible D gene TRBD1, 6 bases. V was pared by 1 base and J by 5 bases, with 11 bases between. CDR1 and CDR2 from the germline V gene are LGHNA and YNFKEQ. The CDR3 runs 14 residues. The CDR3 sequence: CASSQGSTGYGYTF. In DNA form, the CDR3 reads TGTGCCAGCAGCCAAGGGTCGACAGGATATGGCTACACCTTC.

This sequence joins TRBV4-1 and TRBJ2-7; D is unclear. There are 16 residues in the CDR3. The germline CDR1 and CDR2 sequences are MGHRA and YSYEKL. Trimming took off 3 bases at V and 4 bases at J, with 19 bases between the two ends. The CDR3 protein is CASSHSMSGTGYEQYF. CDR3 nucleotides: TGCGCCAGCAGCCACTCTATGTCGGGTACTGGGTACGAGCAGTACTTC.

The chain recombines TRBV5-1 with TRBJ2-3; D is unclear. CDR3 size: 15 residues. The ends were cut back, 1 base at V and 2 bases at J, with 11 bases in the middle. Germline V gives CDR1 SGHRS, CDR2 YFSETQ. The CDR3 reads CASSLNSQSTDTQYF. The CDR3 DNA sequence: TGCGCCAGCAGCTTGAATTCACAGTCCACAGATACGCAGTATTTT.

This rearrangement joins TRBV20-1 to TRBJ2-2; perhaps TRBD1 as D (6 bases). Looked up from germline, CDR1 is DFQATT and CDR2 is SNEGSKA (reference sequence). This CDR3 spans 11 amino acids. The ends were cut back, 3 bases at V and 13 bases at J, with 12 bases in the middle. CDR3 amino acids: CSARGAEGLFF. As DNA, the CDR3 is TGCAGTGCTAGGGGGGCAGAGGGGCTGTTTTTT.

V and J are TRBV7-8 and TRBJ1-1, with a weak D call TRBD1 (5 bases). Germline V gene sequence: CDR1 SGHVS, CDR2 FQNEAQ. The ends were cut back, 5 bases at V and 2 bases at J, with 15 bases in the middle. The CDR3 is 15 residues long. The CDR3 region is CASSPEAGINTEAFF. CDR3 DNA sequence: TGTGCCAGCAGCCCGGAAGCAGGGATTAACACTGAAGCTTTCTTT. Full variable domain (remainder filled in from reference TRBV7-8 and TRBJ1-1): GAGVSQSPRYKVAKRGQDVALRCDPISGHVSLFWYQQALGQGPEFLTYFQNEAQLDKSGLPSDRFFAERPEGSVSTLKIQRTQQEDSAVYLCASSPEAGINTEAFFGQGTRLTVV.

This clonotype has at least ten counts. CDR3 nucleotide sequence: TGTGCCAGCAGTTCCCCCCTGGGGGCGCAGTACAATGAGCAGTTCTTC. Its translation is CASSSPLGAQYNEQFF. The chain combines TRBV12-3 or TRBV12-4 with TRBJ2-1, with D possibly being TRBD1 (6 bases). The CDR3 contains 16 residues. The germline V and J ends were trimmed by 4 bases and 4 bases, with 17 bases remaining between them.

The V and J genes are TRBV7-9 and TRBJ2-1; the match to TRBD2 covers 10 bases. There are 15 residues in the CDR3. V dropped 5 bases and J dropped 7; count of bases not matched to a gene: 8. The germline V gene encodes CDR1 SEHNR and CDR2 FQNEAQ (reference sequence). For the CDR3, the DNA is TGTGCCAGCAGCGCCAGCGGGGGGGCCGAGAATGAGCAGTTCTTC. It translates to CASSASGGAENEQFF.

This clonotype was seen a handful of times. V is TRBV4-1 and J is TRBJ2-2; D unclear. The CDR3 is 13 amino acids. Looked up from germline, CDR1 is MGHRA and CDR2 is YSYEKL. Trimming removed 3 bases at V and 7 bases at J, with 9 bases between. CDR3 sequence reads: CASSHLNYGELFF. CDR3 nucleotide sequence: TGCGCCAGCAGCCATCTCAATTACGGGGAGCTGTTTTTT.

J is TRBJ2-7 and V is TRBV12-3 or TRBV12-4; no reliable D call. Trimming took off 3 bases at V and 2 bases at J, with 11 bases between the two ends. The CDR3 spans 14 residues. The CDR3 region has the DNA TGTGCCAGCAGTTTTGGGCAGGTGGCCTACGAGCAGTACTTC. Its translation is CASSFGQVAYEQYF.

As concerns this clonotype: The CDR3 does not close with the conserved phenylalanine or tryptophan, likely indicating a read error. The chain employs TRBV6-5 and TRBJ1-5; 7 bases align to TRBD1. CDR1 and CDR2 (germline): MNHEY, SVGAGI. Trimming took 6 bases from V and 5 from J; bases not matched to a gene: 10. The CDR3 is 15 residues long. CDR3 protein: CASRADRAPDQPQHL. CDR3 DNA sequence: TGTGCCAGCAGAGCAGACAGGGCCCCCGATCAGCCCCAGCATTTG.

CDR3 amino acids: CASSVGYSYNEQFF. The CDR3 coding sequence is TGTGCCAGCAGCGTGGGGTACTCCTACAATGAGCAGTTCTTC. This chain links TRBV9 with TRBJ2-1, with no clear D. The V gene's germline CDR1 is SGDLS and CDR2 YYNGEE. The V and J ends lost 2 bases and 0 bases respectively, with 6 bases between them. This CDR3 is 14 amino acids long. Looking up the rest from reference TRBV9 and TRBJ2-1 gives the full variable domain: DSGVTQTPKHLITATGQRVTLRCSPRSGDLSVYWYQQSLDQGLQFLIQYYNGEERAKGNILERFSAQQFPDLHSELNLSSLELGDSALYFCASSVGYSYNEQFFGPGTRLTVL.

The chain couples TRBV28 to TRBJ2-1; 8 bases line up with TRBD2. J gave up 1 base and V 6 bases, and 2 bases lay outside the gene matches. This CDR3 contains 14 residues. Germline-derived CDR1 and CDR2 are MDHEN and SYDVKM. CDR3: CASRAGESYNEQFF. The CDR3 DNA is TGTGCCAGCAGAGCGGGGGAGTCCTACAATGAGCAGTTCTTC.

This clonotype was seen ten or more times. V and J are TRBV12-3 or TRBV12-4 and TRBJ1-5; no firm D call. Trimming pared 6 bases from V and 9 bases from J, leaving 12 bases between. The CDR3 spans 12 residues. In nucleotides, the CDR3 is TGTGCCAGCAGCCTCGGATCCTTGCCCCAGCATTTT. Its translation: CASSLGSLPQHF.

This clonotype has only a few counts. CDR3 in DNA: TGTGCCAGCAGTTTCGTCCTAGCGGGGGGGCACTACGAGCAGTACTTC. Amino acid sequence: CASSFVLAGGHYEQYF. This chain connects TRBV12-3 or TRBV12-4 to TRBJ2-7; TRBD2 agrees at 12 bases. V dropped 3 bases and J dropped 3; count of bases not matched to a gene: 6. The CDR3 is 16 amino acids.

The CDR3 loop is CASRPGQGLDEQYF. The CDR3 region has the DNA TGTGCCAGCAGGCCGGGACAGGGGTTGGACGAGCAGTACTTC. The J gene is TRBJ2-7, the V gene TRBV12-3 or TRBV12-4, with 10 bases identical to TRBD1. The CDR3 length is 14 residues. Losses at the gene ends were 6 bases for V and 5 bases for J; bases not matched to a gene: 7.

This clonotype came up a few times. The rearrangement joins TRBV20-1 to TRBJ2-2; D may be TRBD1 or TRBD2 (5 bases each). CDR1 is DFQATT, CDR2 SNEGSKA, per germline (reference sequence). Trimming removed 0 bases at V and 4 bases at J, with 15 bases between. The length of the CDR3 is 16 residues. The CDR3 sequence: CSARDLGSGTTGELFF. The CDR3 DNA sequence: TGCAGTGCTAGAGATTTAGGTTCGGGGACCACCGGGGAGCTGTTTTTT.